This TCR beta chain is from a study of blood T cell repertoires in COVID-19. Across the study: Material from acute and convalescent COVID-19 was sourced from the United States, Italy and Spain.

Clones were read by immunoSEQ multiplex PCR, and TCRdb kept only the in-frame ones, dropping some. The sample contains 200,000 to 250,000 clones, under 90% of which appear only once. This clone was seen only a few times. Enrolment of Seattle patients took place during active infection, and they were followed longitudinally. CDR3 length: 17 amino acids. The germline CDR1 and CDR2 sequences are SGHVS and FNYEAQ. The V gene lost 1 base and the J gene lost 0 bases, with 12 bases spanning the gap. The TCR comes from a woman over 75 with COVID-19, enrolled during active disease. The chain combines TRBV7-6 with TRBJ2-2, with D tentatively TRBD1 (6 bases). Input material: peripheral blood. CDR3 DNA: TGTGCCAGCAGCTTAGTTTCCCGGACAGCGAACACCGGGGAGCTGTTTTTT. It yields the protein CASSLVSRTANTGELFF.